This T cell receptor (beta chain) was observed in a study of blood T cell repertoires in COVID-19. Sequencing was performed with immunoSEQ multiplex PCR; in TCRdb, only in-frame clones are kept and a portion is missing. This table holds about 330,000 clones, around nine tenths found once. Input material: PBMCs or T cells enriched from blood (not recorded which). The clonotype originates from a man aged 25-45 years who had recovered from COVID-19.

DNA of the CDR3: TGTGCCAGCAGTTCCGGACAGGGGTCTTTGGGAGCTTTCTTT. Translation: CASSSGQGSLGAFF. The rearrangement links TRBV27 to TRBJ1-1; 9 nucleotides align to TRBD1. CDR1 and CDR2 (germline): MNHEY, SMNVEV (reference sequence). This CDR3 has 14 amino acids. Trimming removed 4 bases from V and 10 bases from J; junction bases left unmatched: 10.